These T cell receptor beta chains were read from a single sample in a study of T cell repertoires in cytomegalovirus infection. TCRdb itself ran the reads through MiXCR, one entry per CDR3 protein. The table has about 140,000 distinct CDR3 sequences, roughly 6.5% seen once; the top ten hold roughly 18%. Input material: PBMCs. The source of these receptors is a human donor in good health (CMV status not recorded). Some clones in this sample may be carry-over from other donors' samples. Both conserved end residues are part of each CDR3. The order of the fields is J gene, V gene, D gene, clone size, CDR3 DNA, CDR3 protein. The D gene is left open where the match is weak. For some rows the clone size is stated as once, few or many, or as a class when expanded; others skip it.

J gene: TRBJ2-3
V gene: TRBV6-8
D gene: TRBD2
clone size: few
CDR3 DNA: TGTGCCAGCAGTTACTCAGCCCCTGGACTAGCGGGGCGGGATACGCAGTATTTT
CDR3 protein: CASSYSAPGLAGRDTQYF

J gene: TRBJ2-3
V gene: TRBV9
D gene: TRBD2
clone size: few
CDR3 DNA: TGTGCCAGCAGCGTAGGGGCGGGGGGTGGAGATACGCAGTATTTT
CDR3 protein: CASSVGAGGGDTQYF

J gene: TRBJ1-1
V gene: TRBV18
D gene: -
clone size: many
CDR3 DNA: TGTGCCAGCTCACCACCAACAGGGCGAGGGAACACTGAAGCTTTCTTT
CDR3 protein: CASSPPTGRGNTEAFF

J gene: TRBJ2-1
V gene: TRBV6-2/TRBV6-3
D gene: -
clone size: many
CDR3 DNA: TGTGCCAGTACCGATAGCTCCTACAATGAGCAGTTCTTC
CDR3 protein: CASTDSSYNEQFF

J gene: TRBJ1-5
V gene: TRBV28
D gene: TRBD1
clone size: many
CDR3 DNA: TGTGCCAGCAGCCGGACAGGGTCGGGCAATCAGCCCCAGCATTTT
CDR3 protein: CASSRTGSGNQPQHF

J gene: TRBJ2-6
V gene: TRBV7-9
D gene: -
clone size: few
CDR3 DNA: TGTGCCAGCAGCTTCGTTGGCTCTGGGGCCAACGTCCTGACTTTC
CDR3 protein: CASSFVGSGANVLTF

J gene: TRBJ2-7
V gene: TRBV7-2
D gene: -
clone size: many
CDR3 DNA: TGTGCCAGCAGCTTACGACTATCCGGAGAGCAGTACTTC
CDR3 protein: CASSLRLSGEQYF

J gene: TRBJ2-2
V gene: TRBV7-8
D gene: -
clone size: many
CDR3 DNA: TGTGCCAGCAGCTTACGAACGGGGGTTTCGACCGGGGAGCTGTTTTTT
CDR3 protein: CASSLRTGVSTGELFF

J gene: TRBJ1-2
V gene: TRBV11-2
D gene: -
clone size: -
CDR3 DNA: TGTGCCAGCAGCCGGTCCACCCCCGGCGAGGACTATGGCTACACCTTC
CDR3 protein: CASSRSTPGEDYGYTF

J gene: TRBJ2-3
V gene: TRBV20-1
D gene: -
clone size: many
CDR3 DNA: TGCAGTGCTAGATCTATGGCGGCGGAGACAGATACGCAGTATTTT
CDR3 protein: CSARSMAAETDTQYF

J gene: TRBJ2-2
V gene: TRBV7-2
D gene: TRBD2
clone size: many
CDR3 DNA: TGTGCCCTGCGACCTCGGACTAGAGCCCCCGGGGAGCTGTTTTTT
CDR3 protein: CALRPRTRAPGELFF

J gene: TRBJ2-2
V gene: TRBV7-2
D gene: -
clone size: many
CDR3 DNA: TGTGCCAGCAGCTTCGGGAAGAACACCGGGGAGCTGTTTTTT
CDR3 protein: CASSFGKNTGELFF

J gene: TRBJ1-3
V gene: TRBV7-8
D gene: -
clone size: many
CDR3 DNA: TGTGCCAGCAGCCCTGCCTCCGGACAGATCAACTCTGGAAACACCATATATTTT
CDR3 protein: CASSPASGQINSGNTIYF

J gene: TRBJ1-1
V gene: TRBV19
D gene: -
clone size: many
CDR3 DNA: TGTGCCAGTCCTGGACCCAGGGCGAACACTGAAGCTTTCTTT
CDR3 protein: CASPGPRANTEAFF

J gene: TRBJ2-3
V gene: TRBV6-2/TRBV6-3
D gene: -
clone size: many
CDR3 DNA: TGTGCCAGCAGGAACAGACGGGGAGATACGCAGTATTTT
CDR3 protein: CASRNRRGDTQYF

J gene: TRBJ2-7
V gene: TRBV6-2/TRBV6-3
D gene: TRBD1
clone size: -
CDR3 DNA: TGTGCCAGCAGAGGGGACAGTTTGGGTGAGCAGTACTTC
CDR3 protein: CASRGDSLGEQYF

J gene: TRBJ1-2
V gene: TRBV11-2
D gene: -
clone size: many
CDR3 DNA: TGTGCCAGCAGCTTAGCCCCCACTCGCCAGGGGTCCCCCAGCTACACCTTC
CDR3 protein: CASSLAPTRQGSPSYTF

J gene: TRBJ2-1
V gene: TRBV7-8
D gene: TRBD1
clone size: many
CDR3 DNA: TGTGCCAGCAGCTTAGGGGACAGGGTCGACAATGAGCAGTTCTTC
CDR3 protein: CASSLGDRVDNEQFF

J gene: TRBJ2-1
V gene: TRBV24-1
D gene: -
clone size: -
CDR3 DNA: TGTGCCACCGGGGACAGCGGGCGGGAATACAATGAGCAGTTCTTC
CDR3 protein: CATGDSGREYNEQFF

J gene: TRBJ1-2
V gene: TRBV7-3
D gene: TRBD1
clone size: many
CDR3 DNA: TGTGCCAGCAGCGACCTCAGACAGGGCAGGGGGTTTTGGGACTATGGCTACACCTTC
CDR3 protein: CASSDLRQGRGFWDYGYTF

J gene: TRBJ2-1
V gene: TRBV9
D gene: -
clone size: -
CDR3 DNA: TGTGCCAGCAGCGTAGCACCCAGGGGATCCTACAATGAGCAGTTCTTC
CDR3 protein: CASSVAPRGSYNEQFF

J gene: TRBJ2-6
V gene: TRBV4-2
D gene: -
clone size: many
CDR3 DNA: TGTGCCAGCAGCCAAAGGGGGGCTGGGCGTCCTGGGGCCAACGTCCTGACTTTC
CDR3 protein: CASSQRGAGRPGANVLTF

J gene: TRBJ1-4
V gene: TRBV7-2
D gene: -
clone size: many
CDR3 DNA: TGTGCCAGCAGCCTCACAGCTCCACCCATCGAAAAACTGTTTTTT
CDR3 protein: CASSLTAPPIEKLFF

J gene: TRBJ1-2
V gene: TRBV7-2
D gene: -
clone size: many
CDR3 DNA: TGTGCCAGCAGCTTAGGAGGGGGGAGGGTTCCAAACTATGGCTACACCTTC
CDR3 protein: CASSLGGGRVPNYGYTF

J gene: TRBJ1-1
V gene: TRBV24-1
D gene: -
clone size: -
CDR3 DNA: TGTGCCACCGTAGACCCTGAAGCTTTCTTT
CDR3 protein: CATVDPEAFF

J gene: TRBJ1-2
V gene: TRBV7-9
D gene: -
clone size: many
CDR3 DNA: TGTGCCAGCAGCCACGTCAGAAACTACACCTTC
CDR3 protein: CASSHVRNYTF

J gene: TRBJ2-1
V gene: TRBV6-1
D gene: -
clone size: many
CDR3 DNA: TGTGCCAGCAGTGAAAGGCGCAGGTCCAGCTCCTACAATGAGCAGTTCTTC
CDR3 protein: CASSERRRSSSYNEQFF

J gene: TRBJ1-6
V gene: TRBV5-1
D gene: -
clone size: many
CDR3 DNA: TGCGCCAGCAGCTTGGGGACACCGGATAATTCACCCCTCCACTTT
CDR3 protein: CASSLGTPDNSPLHF

J gene: TRBJ1-1
V gene: TRBV12-3/TRBV12-4
D gene: TRBD1
clone size: many
CDR3 DNA: TGTGCCAGCAGACGGGACAGTTTGAACACTGAAGCTTTCTTT
CDR3 protein: CASRRDSLNTEAFF

J gene: TRBJ2-5
V gene: TRBV2
D gene: -
clone size: many
CDR3 DNA: TGTGCCACCAAGAGCGGGACAGGTGGAACTCAGTACTTC
CDR3 protein: CATKSGTGGTQYF

J gene: TRBJ1-1
V gene: TRBV7-3
D gene: -
clone size: few
CDR3 DNA: TGTGCCAGCAGCATAGGGACCTACACTGAAGCTTTCTTT
CDR3 protein: CASSIGTYTEAFF

J gene: TRBJ1-2
V gene: TRBV9
D gene: -
clone size: many
CDR3 DNA: TGTGCCAGCAGCGTCTCCGACGGGGCCGAGTTTCTCCCCCATGGCTACACCTTC
CDR3 protein: CASSVSDGAEFLPHGYTF

J gene: TRBJ1-1
V gene: TRBV14
D gene: -
clone size: -
CDR3 DNA: TGTGCCAGCAGCCAAGCACGGGGATATGGCACTGAAGCTTTCTTT
CDR3 protein: CASSQARGYGTEAFF

J gene: TRBJ2-7
V gene: TRBV2
D gene: -
clone size: few
CDR3 DNA: TGTGCCAGCAGTGGGCCTAGGGGTCGGATACTCTACGAGCAGTACTTC
CDR3 protein: CASSGPRGRILYEQYF